Included here is one T cell receptor (beta chain) sequence, with context. These data originate in a study of cytomegalovirus exposure and HLA in healthy donors. With 60 Vbeta and 13 Jbeta primers, the PCR was carried out. Generated by immunoSEQ multiplex PCR, the TCRdb table keeps only in-frame clones and is missing some. The sample records 130,000 to 150,000 clones, approximately 79% being singletons. The clonotype comes from a middle-aged woman in good health and CMV-seropositive. Sequencing input: PBMCs.

CDR3 bases: TGTGCCAGTAAGGGACTAGCGGGGGCGAACACCGGGGAGCTGTTTTTT. Translating it yields CASKGLAGANTGELFF. The gene calls are TRBV28 and TRBJ2-2; 14 nucleotides agree with TRBD2. There are 16 residues in the CDR3. The germline V gene encodes CDR1 MDHEN and CDR2 SYDVKM. Unmatched junction bases numbered 3, after V lost 9 bases and J lost 0 bases. The variable domain in full, completed from reference TRBV28 and TRBJ2-2, reads DVKVTQSSRYLVKRTGEKVFLECVQDMDHENMFWYRQDPGLGLRLIYFSYDVKMKEKGDIPEGYSVSREKKERFSLILESASTNQTSMYLCASKGLAGANTGELFFGEGSRLTVL.